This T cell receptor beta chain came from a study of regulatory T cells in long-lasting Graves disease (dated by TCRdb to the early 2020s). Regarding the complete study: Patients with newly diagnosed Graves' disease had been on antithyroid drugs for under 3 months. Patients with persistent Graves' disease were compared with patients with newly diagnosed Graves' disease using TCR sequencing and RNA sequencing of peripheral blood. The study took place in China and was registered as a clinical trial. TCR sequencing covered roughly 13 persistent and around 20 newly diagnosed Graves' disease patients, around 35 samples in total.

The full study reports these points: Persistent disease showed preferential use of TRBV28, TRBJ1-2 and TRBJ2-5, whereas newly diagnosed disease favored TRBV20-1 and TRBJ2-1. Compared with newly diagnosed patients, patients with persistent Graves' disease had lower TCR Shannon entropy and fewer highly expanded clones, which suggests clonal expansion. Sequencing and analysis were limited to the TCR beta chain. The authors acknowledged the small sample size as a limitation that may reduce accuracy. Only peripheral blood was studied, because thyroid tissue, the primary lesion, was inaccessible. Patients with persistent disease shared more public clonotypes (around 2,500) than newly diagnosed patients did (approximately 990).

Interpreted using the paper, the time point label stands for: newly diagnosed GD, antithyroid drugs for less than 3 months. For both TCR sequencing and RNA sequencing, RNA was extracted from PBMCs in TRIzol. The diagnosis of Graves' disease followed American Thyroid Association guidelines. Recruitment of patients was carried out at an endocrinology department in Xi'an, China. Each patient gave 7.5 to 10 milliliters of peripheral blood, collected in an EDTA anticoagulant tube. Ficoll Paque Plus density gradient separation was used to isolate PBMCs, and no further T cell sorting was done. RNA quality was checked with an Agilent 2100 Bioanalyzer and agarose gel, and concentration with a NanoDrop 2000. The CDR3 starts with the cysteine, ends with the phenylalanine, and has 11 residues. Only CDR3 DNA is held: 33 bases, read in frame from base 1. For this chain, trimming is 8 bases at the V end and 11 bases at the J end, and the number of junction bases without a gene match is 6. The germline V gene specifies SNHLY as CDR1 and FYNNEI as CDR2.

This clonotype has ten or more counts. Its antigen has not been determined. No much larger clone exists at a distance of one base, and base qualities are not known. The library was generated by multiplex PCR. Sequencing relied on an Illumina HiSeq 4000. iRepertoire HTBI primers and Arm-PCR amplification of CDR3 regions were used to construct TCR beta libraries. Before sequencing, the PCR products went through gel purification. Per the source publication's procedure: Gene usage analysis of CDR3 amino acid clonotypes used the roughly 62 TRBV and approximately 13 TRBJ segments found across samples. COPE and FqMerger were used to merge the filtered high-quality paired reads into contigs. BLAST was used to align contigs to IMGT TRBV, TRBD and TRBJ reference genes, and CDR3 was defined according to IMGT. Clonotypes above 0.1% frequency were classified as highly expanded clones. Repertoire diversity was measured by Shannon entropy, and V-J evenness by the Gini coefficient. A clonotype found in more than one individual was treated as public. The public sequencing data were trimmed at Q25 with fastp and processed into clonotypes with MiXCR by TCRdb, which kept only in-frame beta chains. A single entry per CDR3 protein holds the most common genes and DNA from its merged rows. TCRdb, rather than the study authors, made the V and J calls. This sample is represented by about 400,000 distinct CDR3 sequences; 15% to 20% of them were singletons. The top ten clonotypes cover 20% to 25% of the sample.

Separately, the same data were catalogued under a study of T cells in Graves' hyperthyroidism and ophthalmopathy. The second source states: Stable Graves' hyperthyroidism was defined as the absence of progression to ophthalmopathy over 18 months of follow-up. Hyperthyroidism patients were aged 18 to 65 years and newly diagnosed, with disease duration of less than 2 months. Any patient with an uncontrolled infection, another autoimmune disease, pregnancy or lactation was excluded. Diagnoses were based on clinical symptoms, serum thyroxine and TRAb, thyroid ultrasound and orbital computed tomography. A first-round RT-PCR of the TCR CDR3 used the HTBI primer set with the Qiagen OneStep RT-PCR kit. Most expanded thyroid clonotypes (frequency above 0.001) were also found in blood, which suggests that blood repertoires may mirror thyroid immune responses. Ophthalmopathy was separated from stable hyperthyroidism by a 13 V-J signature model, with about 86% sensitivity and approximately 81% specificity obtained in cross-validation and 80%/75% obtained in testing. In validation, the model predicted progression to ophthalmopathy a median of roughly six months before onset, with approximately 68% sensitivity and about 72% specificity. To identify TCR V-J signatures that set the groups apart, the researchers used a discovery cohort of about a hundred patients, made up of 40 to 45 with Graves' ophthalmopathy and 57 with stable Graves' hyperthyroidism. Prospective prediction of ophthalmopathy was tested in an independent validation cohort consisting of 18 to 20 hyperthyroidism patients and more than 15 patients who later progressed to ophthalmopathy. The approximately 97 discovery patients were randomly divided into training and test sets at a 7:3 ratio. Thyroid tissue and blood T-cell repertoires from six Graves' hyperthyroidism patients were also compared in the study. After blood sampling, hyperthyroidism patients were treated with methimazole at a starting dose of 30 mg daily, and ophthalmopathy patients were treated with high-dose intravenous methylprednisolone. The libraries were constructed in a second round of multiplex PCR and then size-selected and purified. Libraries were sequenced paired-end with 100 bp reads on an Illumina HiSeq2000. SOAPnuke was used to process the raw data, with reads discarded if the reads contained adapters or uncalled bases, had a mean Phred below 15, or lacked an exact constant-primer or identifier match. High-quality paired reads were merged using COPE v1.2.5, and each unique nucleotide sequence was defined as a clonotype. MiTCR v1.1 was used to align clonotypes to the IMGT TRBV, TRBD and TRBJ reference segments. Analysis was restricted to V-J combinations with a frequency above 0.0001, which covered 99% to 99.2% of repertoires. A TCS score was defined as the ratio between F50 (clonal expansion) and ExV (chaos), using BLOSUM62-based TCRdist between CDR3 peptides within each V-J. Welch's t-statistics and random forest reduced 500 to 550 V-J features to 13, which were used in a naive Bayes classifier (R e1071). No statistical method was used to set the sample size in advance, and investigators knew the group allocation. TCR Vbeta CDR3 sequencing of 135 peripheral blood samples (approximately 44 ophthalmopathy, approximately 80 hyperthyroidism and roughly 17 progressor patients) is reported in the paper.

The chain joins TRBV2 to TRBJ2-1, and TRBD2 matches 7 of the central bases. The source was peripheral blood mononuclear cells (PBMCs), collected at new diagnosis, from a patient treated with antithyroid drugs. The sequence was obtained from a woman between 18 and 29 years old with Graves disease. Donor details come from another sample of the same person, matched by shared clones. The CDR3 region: CASGREPQQFF. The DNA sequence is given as TGTGCCAGCGGGCGGGAGCCACAGCAGTTCTTC.